A single sample gave rise to the 27 T cell receptor beta chains below, sequenced in a study of T cell changes during pregnancy in multiple sclerosis. TCRdb's copy holds only in-frame clones and misses some; the assay was immunoSEQ multiplex PCR. The repertoire holds 45,000 or so clones, with approximately 96% as singletons. The sample here was peripheral blood, taken in the second trimester of pregnancy. These receptors all come from a female donor with multiple sclerosis, enrolled in a pregnancy study.

The rearrangement joins TRBV29-1 to TRBJ2-7; the match to TRBD2 covers 8 bases. There are 13 residues in the CDR3. V gave up 7 bases and J gave up 2 bases; unmatched junction bases: 7. Germline V CDR1 and CDR2: SQVTM, ANQGSEA. CDR3 amino acids: CSAGIAGTYEQYF. The CDR3 coding sequence is TGCAGCGCCGGTATAGCGGGAACCTACGAGCAGTACTTC.

In this sample, this clone turned up once. In DNA, the CDR3 is TGTGCCAGCAGCTTAGGGGGTACCGGCAAAAACATTCAGTACTTC. Amino acids: CASSLGGTGKNIQYF. This sequence joins TRBV5-4 and TRBJ2-4; perhaps TRBD1 as D (6 bases). The CDR3 extends over 15 amino acids. The V gene's germline CDR1 is SGHNT and CDR2 YYREEE (reference sequence). Trimming removed 2 bases at V and 3 bases at J, with 12 bases between. Full variable domain (missing parts from reference TRBV5-4 and TRBJ2-4): ETGVTQSPTHLIKTRGQQVTLRCSSQSGHNTVSWYQQALGQGPQFIFQYYREEENGRGNFPPRFSGLQFPNYSSELNVNALELDDSALYLCASSLGGTGKNIQYFGAGTRLSVL.

V gene TRBV4-1 combines with J gene TRBJ2-3, with 8 bases matching TRBD2. The length of the CDR3 is 16 residues. In germline, CDR1 is MGHRA, CDR2 YSYEKL. V was pared by 5 bases and J by 0 bases, with 7 bases of the junction left unmatched. This CDR3 reads CASSARTSYSTDTQYF. The CDR3 nucleotides read TGCGCCAGCAGCGCGCGGACTAGCTATAGCACAGATACGCAGTATTTT.

The genes are TRBV6-1 and TRBJ2-5, with 9 bases fitting TRBD1. CDR3 length: 14 residues. V lost 6 bases to trimming and J lost 1 base; unmatched junction nucleotides: 3. The germline V gene encodes CDR1 MNHNS and CDR2 SASEGT. In DNA form, the CDR3 reads TGTGCCAGCAGGGACAGGGGAACCCAAGAGACCCAGTACTTC. It encodes CASRDRGTQETQYF.

The chain carries TRBV28 and TRBJ1-1; D gene uncertain. CDR3 length: 14 residues. In germline, CDR1 is MDHEN, CDR2 SYDVKM. V shed 7 bases and J shed 0 bases, with 12 bases lying between them. The CDR3 coding sequence is TGTGCCAGCAAATCACCGGGAATGAACACTGAAGCTTTCTTT. Translated: CASKSPGMNTEAFF. Looking up the rest from reference TRBV28 and TRBJ1-1 gives the full variable domain: DVKVTQSSRYLVKRTGEKVFLECVQDMDHENMFWYRQDPGLGLRLIYFSYDVKMKEKGDIPEGYSVSREKKERFSLILESASTNQTSMYLCASKSPGMNTEAFFGQGTRLTVV.

The chain links TRBV2 to TRBJ2-7, with 7 bases matching TRBD1. There are 13 residues in the CDR3. V dropped 10 bases and J dropped 2; count of bases not matched to a gene: 8. Germline CDR1 SNHLY, CDR2 FYNNEI. CDR3 amino acids: CANTRDRPYEQYF. The CDR3 nucleotides are TGTGCCAACACCCGGGACAGACCCTACGAGCAGTACTTC.

This clone was counted a single time. The chain recombines TRBV19 with TRBJ2-3; TRBD1 aligns across 7 bases. This CDR3 is built from 15 residues. V trimming: 4 bases; J trimming: 1 base; junction bases outside the gene matches: 5. Germline CDR1 reads LNHDA; CDR2 reads SQIVND (reference sequence). CDR3 sequence reads: CASSTGQSRTDTQYF. CDR3 DNA: TGTGCCAGTAGTACGGGACAGTCTCGCACAGATACGCAGTATTTT.

The chain joins TRBV11-2 to TRBJ2-5; maybe TRBD2 (6 bases). Germline CDR1 is SGHAT and CDR2 is FQNNGV. The V gene lost 3 bases and the J gene lost 6 bases, with 11 bases spanning the gap. This CDR3 is built from 13 residues. CDR3 in amino acids: CASSFGGFKTQYF. For the CDR3, the DNA is TGTGCCAGCAGCTTTGGAGGGTTTAAGACCCAGTACTTC.

This clone was seen only a few times. The V and J genes are TRBV29-1 and TRBJ2-1; 7 positions match TRBD1. V gave up 6 bases and J gave up 2 bases; unmatched junction bases: 7. Germline CDR1 SQVTM, CDR2 ANQGSEA. This CDR3 has 14 amino acids. The CDR3 protein is CSVPTGIAYNEQFF. In nucleotides, the CDR3 is TGCAGCGTCCCGACAGGGATCGCCTACAATGAGCAGTTCTTC.

The gene calls are TRBV19 and TRBJ2-3, with 15 bases matching TRBD2. Germline V gene data show CDR1 as LNHDA and CDR2 as SQIVND (reference sequence). The V segment lost 2 bases and the J segment 3 bases; nucleotides outside the gene matches: 6. CDR3 length: 18 amino acids. CDR3 coding DNA: TGTGCCAGTAGTATACCCCGGACTAGCGGGGGGGGGACAGATACGCAGTATTTT. Amino acids: CASSIPRTSGGGTDTQYF.

The chain carries TRBV28 and TRBJ2-1; 12 bases agree with TRBD2. V shed 3 bases and J 8 bases; nucleotides not matched to a gene: 8. Germline CDR1 and CDR2: MDHEN and SYDVKM. The CDR3 has 16 amino acids. CDR3 nucleotide sequence: TGTGCCAGCAGTTTCCTGACTAGCGGGAGTTCTTATGAGCAGTTCTTC. Translated: CASSFLTSGSSYEQFF.

The chain is built from TRBV6-5 and TRBJ2-5, with a tentative D call TRBD2 (5 bases). CDR3 length: 13 amino acids. CDR1 is MNHEY, CDR2 SVGAGI, per germline. With 2 bases removed from V and 5 bases from J, the gap between germline ends came to 9 bases. CDR3 region: CASSYEGAETQYF. The DNA for the CDR3 is TGTGCCAGCAGTTACGAGGGTGCGGAGACCCAGTACTTC.

The CDR3 reads CASSLQETQYF. The CDR3 DNA reads as TGTGCCAGCAGTCTCCAAGAGACCCAGTACTTC. The chain joins TRBV28 to TRBJ2-5, with D unclear. Trimming took off 5 bases at V and 1 base at J, with 2 bases between the two ends. The CDR3 consists of 11 residues. Germline loops: CDR1 MDHEN, CDR2 SYDVKM.

The chain combines TRBV7-3 with TRBJ1-4, with a weak D call TRBD1 (5 bases). V was pared by 0 bases and J by 15 bases, with 14 bases between. The CDR3 totals 13 residues. Germline values: CDR1 SGHTA, CDR2 FQGTGA. The CDR3 is CASSLTTGAKVFF. The CDR3 DNA reads TGTGCCAGCAGCTTAACTACAGGCGCCAAGGTGTTTTTT. Filled out from reference TRBV7-3 and TRBJ1-4, the complete variable domain reads GAGVSQTPSNKVTEKGKYVELRCDPISGHTALYWYRQSLGQGPEFLIYFQGTGAADDSGLPNDRFFAVRPEGSVSTLKIQRTERGDSAVYLCASSLTTGAKVFFGSGTQLSVL.

This rearrangement joins TRBV6-1 to TRBJ2-1; a possible D gene is TRBD2 (5 bases). The CDR3 is 19 amino acids. In germline, CDR1 is MNHNS, CDR2 SASEGT. The V end was cut by 0 bases, the J end by 2 bases, with 20 bases between. CDR3 sequence reads: CASSEALGLGRFAYNEQFF. Here the CDR3 DNA reads TGTGCCAGCAGTGAAGCGCTCGGGCTGGGGAGATTCGCCTACAATGAGCAGTTCTTC.

This rearrangement joins TRBV5-1 to TRBJ1-2, with 7 bases lining up with TRBD1. J was trimmed by 4 bases and V by 1 base; bases with no gene match: 7. The CDR3 runs 15 residues. Per the germline V gene, CDR1 is SGHRS and CDR2 is YFSETQ. In DNA, the CDR3 is TGCGCCAGCAGCTTGACAGGGGTGAATATCTATGGCTACACCTTC. Protein sequence: CASSLTGVNIYGYTF.

The chain combines TRBV7-8 with TRBJ1-5; 7 bases match TRBD1. The CDR3 sequence is 13 residues long. Germline CDR1 and CDR2: SGHVS and FQNEAQ. Losses at the gene ends were 3 bases for V and 4 bases for J; bases not matched to a gene: 0. CDR3 residues: CASSLTGNQPQHF. The CDR3 DNA is TGTGCCAGCAGCTTGACAGGGAATCAGCCCCAGCATTTT.

The chain employs TRBV7-3 and TRBJ2-3; D may be TRBD2 (6 bases). Trimming stripped 6 bases from V and 5 bases from J, with 24 bases between. CDR3 length: 17 residues. Germline-derived CDR1 and CDR2 are SGHTA and FQGTGA. The CDR3 is CASRSMPTTGGGDTQYF. Written as DNA, the CDR3 is TGTGCCAGCAGGTCAATGCCGACTACTGGGGGAGGAGATACGCAGTATTTT.

The chain joins TRBV14 to TRBJ2-1, with 11 positions matching TRBD2. The CDR3 consists of 15 residues. Looked up from germline, CDR1 is SGHDN and CDR2 is FVKESK. V lost 3 bases to trimming and J lost 2 bases; unmatched junction nucleotides: 0. This chain's CDR3 is CASSQTSGAYNEQFF. CDR3 in DNA: TGTGCCAGCAGCCAGACTAGCGGGGCCTACAATGAGCAGTTCTTC. Full variable domain (outside the CDR3, taken from reference TRBV14 and TRBJ2-1): EAGVTQFPSHSVIEKGQTVTLRCDPISGHDNLYWYRRVMGKEIKFLLHFVKESKQDESGMPNNRFLAERTGGTYSTLKVQPAELEDSGVYFCASSQTSGAYNEQFFGPGTRLTVL.

The rearrangement joins TRBV4-1 to TRBJ2-5, with 10 bases matching TRBD2. CDR1 is MGHRA and CDR2 is YSYEKL in the germline V gene. The CDR3 extends over 21 amino acids. With 0 bases clipped from V and 1 base from J, the junction kept 17 bases outside the gene matches. CDR3 in amino acids: CASSQDAASGGALPTQETQYF. Here the CDR3 DNA reads TGCGCCAGCAGCCAAGATGCGGCCAGCGGGGGGGCCCTACCAACCCAAGAGACCCAGTACTTC.

The V gene is TRBV19, the J gene TRBJ1-5, with D possibly TRBD1 on 6 matching bases. This CDR3 is 15 amino acids long. Germline V gives CDR1 LNHDA, CDR2 SQIVND (reference sequence). V lost 2 bases and J 0 bases, leaving 8 bases between the germline ends. The CDR3 loop reads CASSIMGASNQPQHF. CDR3 sequence (DNA): TGTGCCAGTAGTATAATGGGGGCTAGCAATCAGCCCCAGCATTTT.

This clone appeared a single time. V and J are TRBV5-1 and TRBJ1-1; D is perhaps TRBD1 (5 bases). CDR1 and CDR2 from the germline V gene are SGHRS and YFSETQ. Trimming cost V 5 bases and J 6 bases, with 14 bases left between them. This CDR3 comprises 13 residues. This chain's CDR3 is CASSLGERPEAFF. CDR3 sequence (DNA): TGCGCCAGCAGTTTAGGGGAAAGGCCTGAAGCTTTCTTT.

This rearrangement joins TRBV2 to TRBJ1-2; 11 bases fit TRBD1. This CDR3 spans 15 amino acids. CDR1 and CDR2 from the germline V gene are SNHLY and FYNNEI. The V segment lost 7 bases and the J segment 4 bases; nucleotides outside the gene matches: 8. DNA of the CDR3: TGTGCCAGCACTATAGCCGGACAGGGGGCCTATGGCTACACCTTC. It yields the protein CASTIAGQGAYGYTF.

The chain couples TRBV4-1 to TRBJ2-1; D is uncertain. This CDR3 contains 15 residues. CDR1 and CDR2 from the germline V gene are MGHRA and YSYEKL. The V gene lost 1 base and the J gene lost 3 bases, with 10 bases spanning the gap. The CDR3 loop is CASSQGLGNYNEQFF. CDR3 coding DNA: TGCGCCAGCAGCCAAGGCCTAGGAAACTACAATGAGCAGTTCTTC.

The genes are TRBV28 and TRBJ2-7, with a tentative D call TRBD2 (5 bases). Between the trimmed V and J ends, which lost 6 bases and 0 bases, there was a span of 12 bases. Germline assignment: CDR1 MDHEN and CDR2 SYDVKM. This CDR3 is 14 amino acids long. The CDR3 DNA follows: TGTGCCAGCAGACTTCGCGGAGGCTCCTACGAGCAGTACTTC. Encoded protein: CASRLRGGSYEQYF.

The chain joins TRBV30 to TRBJ1-2; TRBD1 matches at 8 bases. Looked up from germline, CDR1 is GTSNPN and CDR2 is SVGIG (reference sequence). J lost 7 bases, V lost 4 bases, and 11 bases had no gene match. The CDR3 is 14 residues long. CDR3 loop: CAWTPAGGVGGYTF. The DNA for the CDR3 is TGTGCCTGGACCCCAGCAGGGGGCGTGGGTGGCTACACCTTC.

The genes are TRBV10-2 and TRBJ1-5; D is unclear. Germline CDR1 WSHSY, CDR2 SAAADI. The CDR3 extends over 15 amino acids. The germline V and J ends were trimmed by 5 bases and 4 bases, with 15 bases remaining between them. The CDR3 spells CASSQQSLRNQPQHF. In DNA, the CDR3 is TGCGCCAGCAGTCAACAGAGCCTTCGAAATCAGCCCCAGCATTTT.